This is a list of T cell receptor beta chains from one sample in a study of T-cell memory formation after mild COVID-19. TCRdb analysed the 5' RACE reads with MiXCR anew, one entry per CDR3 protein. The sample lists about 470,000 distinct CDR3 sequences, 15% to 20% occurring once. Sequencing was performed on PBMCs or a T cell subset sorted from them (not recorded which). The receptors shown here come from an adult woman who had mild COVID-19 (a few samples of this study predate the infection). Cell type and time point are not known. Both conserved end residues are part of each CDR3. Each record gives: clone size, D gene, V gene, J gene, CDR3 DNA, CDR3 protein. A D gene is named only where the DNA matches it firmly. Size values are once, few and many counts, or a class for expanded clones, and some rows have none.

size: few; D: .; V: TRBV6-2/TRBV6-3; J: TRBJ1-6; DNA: TGTGCCAGCAGTACCCCGGGGAACTCGGATTCACCCCTCCACTTT; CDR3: CASSTPGNSDSPLHF
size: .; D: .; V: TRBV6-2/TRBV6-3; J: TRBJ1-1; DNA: TGTGCCAGCAGTCCCACACAGGGTAGCCTGAACACTGAAGCTTTCTTT; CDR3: CASSPTQGSLNTEAFF
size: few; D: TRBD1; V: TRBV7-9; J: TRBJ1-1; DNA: TGTGCCAGCAGCTATACAGGGGGCCTGGACACTGAAGCTTTCTTT; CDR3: CASSYTGGLDTEAFF
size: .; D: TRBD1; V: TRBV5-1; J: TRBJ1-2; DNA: TGCGCCAGCAGCTTAGACACAGGGGTCTATGGCTACACCTTC; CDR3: CASSLDTGVYGYTF
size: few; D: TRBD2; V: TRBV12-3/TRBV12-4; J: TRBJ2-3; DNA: TGTGCCAGCAGAAGGACTAGCGGGAGGGAGTCACAAGCTACGCAGTATTTT; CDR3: CASRRTSGRESQATQYF
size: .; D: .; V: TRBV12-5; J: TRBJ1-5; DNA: TGTGCTAGTGGTTTCACGGGGTATTATCAGCCCCAGCATTTT; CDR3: CASGFTGYYQPQHF
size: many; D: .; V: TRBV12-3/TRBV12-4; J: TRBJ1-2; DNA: TGTGCCAGCAGTCCGGGACGGAACTATGGCTACACCTTC; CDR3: CASSPGRNYGYTF
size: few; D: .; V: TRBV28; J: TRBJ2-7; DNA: TGTGCCAGCTTTTCCCAGGGGAACGAGCAGTACTTC; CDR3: CASFSQGNEQYF
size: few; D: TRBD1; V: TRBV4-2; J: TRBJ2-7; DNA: TGTGCCAGCAGCCACCGGGACAGGGCAACCTACGAGCAGTACTTC; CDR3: CASSHRDRATYEQYF
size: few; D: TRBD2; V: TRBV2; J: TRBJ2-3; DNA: TGTGCCAGCAGAACTAGCGGGAGCTCAGATACGCAGTATTTT; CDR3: CASRTSGSSDTQYF
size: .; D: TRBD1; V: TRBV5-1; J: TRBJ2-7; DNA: TGCGCCAGCAGCTCTCAGGGGGCGAACTACGAGCAGTACTTC; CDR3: CASSSQGANYEQYF
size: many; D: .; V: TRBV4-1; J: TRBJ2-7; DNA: TGTGCCAGCAGCCAGGGGAACGAGCAGTACTTC; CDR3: CASSQGNEQYF
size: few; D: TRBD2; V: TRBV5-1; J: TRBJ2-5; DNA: TGCGCCAGCAGCTTTAGCGGGGGGGCTGAGACCCAGTACTTC; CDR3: CASSFSGGAETQYF
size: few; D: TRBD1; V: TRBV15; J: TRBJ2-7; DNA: TGTGCCACCAGCTCACCTCGGGACAGCTCCTACGAGCAGTACTTC; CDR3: CATSSPRDSSYEQYF
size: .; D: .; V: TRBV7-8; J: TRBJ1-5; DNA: TGTGCCAGCAGCGCGACAGAATTCAATCAGCCCCAGCATTTT; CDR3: CASSATEFNQPQHF
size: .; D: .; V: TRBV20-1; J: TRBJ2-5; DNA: TGCAGTGCTAGGAGGGAGACCCAGTACTTC; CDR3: CSARRETQYF
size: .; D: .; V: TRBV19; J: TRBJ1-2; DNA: TGTGCCAGTACCACCGGCCGGTTTGGCTACACCTTC; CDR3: CASTTGRFGYTF
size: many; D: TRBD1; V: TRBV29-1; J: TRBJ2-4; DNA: TGCAGCATCCAGACAGGGATAGGTGTGGGTCCGTTGGCCAAAAACATTCAGTACTTC; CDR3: CSIQTGIGVGPLAKNIQYF
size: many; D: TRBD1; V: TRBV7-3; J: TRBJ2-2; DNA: TGTGCCAGCAGCCCCACAGGGGCTGGCACCGGGGAGCTGTTTTTT; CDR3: CASSPTGAGTGELFF
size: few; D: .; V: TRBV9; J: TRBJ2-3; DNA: TGTGCCAGCAGCGTAGATCCAGTCTCAACGCAGTATTTT; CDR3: CASSVDPVSTQYF
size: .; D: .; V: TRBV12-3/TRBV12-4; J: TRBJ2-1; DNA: TGTGCCAGCAGTTTATTCCAAGGGGGGGGCATTGGGCAGTTCTTC; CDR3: CASSLFQGGGIGQFF
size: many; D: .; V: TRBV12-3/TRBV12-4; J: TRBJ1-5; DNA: TGTGCCAGCAGTTTCACGGAGCCCCAGCATTTT; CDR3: CASSFTEPQHF
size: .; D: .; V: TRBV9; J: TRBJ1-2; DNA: TGTGCCAGCAGCGTAGATGGAAATAACTATGGCTACACCTTC; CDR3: CASSVDGNNYGYTF
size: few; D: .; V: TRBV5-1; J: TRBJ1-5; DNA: TGCGCCAGCAGCTTGGAAGGGGGTGACAATCAGCCCCAGCATTTT; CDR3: CASSLEGGDNQPQHF
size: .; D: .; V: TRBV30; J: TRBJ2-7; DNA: TGTGCCTGGGGCCACAGGGCGTTGTACTTC; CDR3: CAWGHRALYF
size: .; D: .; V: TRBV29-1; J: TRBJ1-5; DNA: TGCAGCGTTGAGATTGGCCAGGGGAACAATCAGCCCCAGCATTTT; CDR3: CSVEIGQGNNQPQHF
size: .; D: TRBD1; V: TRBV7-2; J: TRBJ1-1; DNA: TGTGCCAGCAGCTGGACAGGCACTGAAGCTTTCTTT; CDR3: CASSWTGTEAFF
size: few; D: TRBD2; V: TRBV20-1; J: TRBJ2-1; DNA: TGCAGTGCTACTAGGGCTAGCGGCCCTAATGAGCAGTTCTTC; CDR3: CSATRASGPNEQFF
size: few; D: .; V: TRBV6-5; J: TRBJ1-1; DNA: TGTGCCAGCAGGGTTGGGGCTATGAACACTGAAGCTTTCTTT; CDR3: CASRVGAMNTEAFF
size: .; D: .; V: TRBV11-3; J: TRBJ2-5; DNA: TGTGCCAGCAGCTTATACTCCTCGGGAGTCCAAGAGACCCAGTACTTC; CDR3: CASSLYSSGVQETQYF
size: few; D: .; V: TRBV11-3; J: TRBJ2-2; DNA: TGTGCCAGCAGCTTACCCCGGGAAAGTGGGACCGTTAACACCGGGGAGCTGTTTTTT; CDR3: CASSLPRESGTVNTGELFF
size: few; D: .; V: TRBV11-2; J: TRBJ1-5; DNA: TGTGCCAGCAGCTTAGATTGGGGAACCGATCAGCCCCAGCATTTT; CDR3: CASSLDWGTDQPQHF
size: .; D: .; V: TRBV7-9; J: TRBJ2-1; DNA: TGTGCCAGCAGCTTTGGCTTAGGTGAGCAGTTCTTC; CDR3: CASSFGLGEQFF
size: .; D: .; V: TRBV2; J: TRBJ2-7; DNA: TGTGCCAGCACGGTAGAGAGTGGCCCCTACGAGCAGTACTTC; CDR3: CASTVESGPYEQYF
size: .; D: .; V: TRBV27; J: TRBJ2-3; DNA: TGTGCCAGCAGCCCCGTAATGCATACGCAGTATTTT; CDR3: CASSPVMHTQYF
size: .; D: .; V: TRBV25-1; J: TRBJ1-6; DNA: TGTGCCAGCAGTGAATACCGGGCGGGAGGACCCCTCCACTTT; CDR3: CASSEYRAGGPLHF
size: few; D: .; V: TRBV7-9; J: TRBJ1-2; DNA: TGTGCCAGCAGCTTCCCCGCCAGGGAGGGCTACACCTTC; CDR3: CASSFPAREGYTF
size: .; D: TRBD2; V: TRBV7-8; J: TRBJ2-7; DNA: TGTGCCAGCAGCCCGCTAGCGGGAGAAGTCTACGAGCAGTACTTC; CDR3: CASSPLAGEVYEQYF
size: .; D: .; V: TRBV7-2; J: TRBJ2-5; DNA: TGTGCCAGCAGCTTAGGCAGGAGCCAAGAGACCCAGTACTTC; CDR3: CASSLGRSQETQYF
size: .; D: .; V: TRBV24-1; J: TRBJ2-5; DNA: TGTGCCACCAGTGGAAGTAGGGCGGGTGAGACCCAGTACTTC; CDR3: CATSGSRAGETQYF
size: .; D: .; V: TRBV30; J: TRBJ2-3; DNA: TGTGCCTGGAGTGTTGACAGGTCCCCAGCGGATACGCAGTATTTT; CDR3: CAWSVDRSPADTQYF
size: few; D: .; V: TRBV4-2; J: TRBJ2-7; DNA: TGTGCCAGCAGCCAAGTTGGGTACCGGGACTTCGATAACGAGCAGTACTTC; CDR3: CASSQVGYRDFDNEQYF
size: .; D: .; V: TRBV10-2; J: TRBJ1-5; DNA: TGCGCCAGCAGTGCCCTGAGAAGAGGGGTTGGGAAGCCCCAGCATTTT; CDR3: CASSALRRGVGKPQHF
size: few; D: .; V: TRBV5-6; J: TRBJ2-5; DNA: TGTGCCAGCAGCCGTTTCCAAGAGACCCAGTACTTC; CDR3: CASSRFQETQYF
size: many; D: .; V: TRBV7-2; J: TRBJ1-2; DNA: TGTGCCAGCAGCCCAGACACCTATGGCTACACCTTC; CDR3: CASSPDTYGYTF
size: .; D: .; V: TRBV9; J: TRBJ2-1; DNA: TGTGCCAGCAGCGTCCCCCCCACAGCGGACAATGAGCAGTTCTTC; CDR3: CASSVPPTADNEQFF
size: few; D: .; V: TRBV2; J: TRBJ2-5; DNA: TGTGCCAGCAGTCACGAGGAAGAGACCCAGTACTTC; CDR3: CASSHEEETQYF
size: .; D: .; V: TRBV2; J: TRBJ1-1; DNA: TGTGCCAGGGGGGGCTTAGGGAACACTGAAGCTTTCTTT; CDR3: CARGGLGNTEAFF
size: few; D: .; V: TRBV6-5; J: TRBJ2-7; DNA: TGTGCCAGCCGCCGACAGACCGGCCCCTACGAGCAGTACTTC; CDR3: CASRRQTGPYEQYF
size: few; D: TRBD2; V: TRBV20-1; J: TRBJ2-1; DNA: TGCAGTGCTAGCCTTAGCGGGAGAGGAGGGAATGAGCAGTTCTTC; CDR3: CSASLSGRGGNEQFF
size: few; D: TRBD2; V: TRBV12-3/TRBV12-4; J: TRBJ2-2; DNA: TGTGCCAGCACCCTTAGCGGGACGGGGACCGGGGAGCTGTTTTTT; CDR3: CASTLSGTGTGELFF
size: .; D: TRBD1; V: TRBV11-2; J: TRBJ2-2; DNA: TGTGCCAGCAGCCCCTGGACAGGGCTGACCGGGGAGCTGTTTTTT; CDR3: CASSPWTGLTGELFF
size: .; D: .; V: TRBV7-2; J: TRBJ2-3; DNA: TGTGCCAGCAGCTTAGAGGCCTTTGCCACAGATACGCAGTATTTT; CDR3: CASSLEAFATDTQYF
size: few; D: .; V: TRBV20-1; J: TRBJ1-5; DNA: TGCAGTGCTGGGCGACAGGCCCGCAATCAGCCCCAGCATTTT; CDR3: CSAGRQARNQPQHF
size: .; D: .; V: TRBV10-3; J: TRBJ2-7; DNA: TGTGCCGGGGGCCCGAGCTCCTACGAGCAGTACTTC; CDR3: CAGGPSSYEQYF
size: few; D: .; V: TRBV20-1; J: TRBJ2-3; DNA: TGCAGTGCTACTTACACAGATACGCAGTATTTT; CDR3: CSATYTDTQYF
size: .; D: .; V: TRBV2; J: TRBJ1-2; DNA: TGTGCCAGCATGGGGCGCAGGGTCGACTATGGCTACACCTTC; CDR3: CASMGRRVDYGYTF
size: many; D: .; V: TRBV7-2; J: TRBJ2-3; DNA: TGTGCCAGCAGCCGTGCTAGCACAGATACGCAGTATTTT; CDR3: CASSRASTDTQYF
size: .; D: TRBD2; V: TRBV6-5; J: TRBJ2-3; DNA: TGTGCCAGCAGCCAGACTAGCGGGAGGATCACAGATACGCAGTATTTT; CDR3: CASSQTSGRITDTQYF